The T cell receptor beta chain described here comes from a study of CD8 T cells in ankylosing spondylitis. General study results and limits: Among TCR beta sequences, a motif of about 8 highly homologous variants appeared characteristic of ankylosing spondylitis blood. Disease-linked clones were reportedly significantly enriched in matched ankylosing spondylitis synovial fluid. Clones linked to disease, bearing a CD8+ phenotype, were relatively rare in peripheral blood.

For TCR beta, libraries came from quantitative 5'-RACE with molecular barcodes. MiXCR was run by TCRdb on the 5' RACE reads, yielding one entry per CDR3 protein. The data hold 250,000 or so distinct CDR3 sequences, with roughly a quarter observed a single time. Concerning this clonotype: Its antigen remains unidentified.

CDR3 length equals 15 residues. V lost 7 bases and J lost 2; bases outside the gene matches: 10. This TCR came from a male donor with ankylosing spondylitis or in good health (not recorded which). The material sequenced was blood, either unsorted or a sorted T cell fraction (not recorded which). The chain carries TRBV12-3 or TRBV12-4 and TRBJ2-7; 8 bases map to TRBD2. The CDR3 region is CASNLAAGGPYEQYF. CDR3 in DNA: TGTGCCAGCAACCTGGCGGCGGGGGGACCCTACGAGCAGTACTTC.